This T cell receptor (beta chain) was sequenced in a study of patients and donors after allogeneic stem cell transplantation. Germline lookup yields CDR1 SGHRS and CDR2 YFSETQ. The CDR3 consists of 13 residues. V gave up 8 bases and J gave up 5 bases, with 16 bases separating them. This clonotype was counted many times. One entry per CDR3 protein results from TCRdb running MiXCR on the RT-PCR reads. The table shows about 160,000 distinct CDR3 sequences, with roughly 31% occurring only once. This sequence originates from a human donor who was either an allogeneic HSCT recipient or a stem cell or donor lymphocyte infusion donor (not recorded which). It is not recorded whose cells these are; they may come from a transplant donor. Source material: blood, either unsorted or a sorted T cell fraction (not recorded which). The chain couples TRBV5-1 to TRBJ1-1; tentatively, D is TRBD1 (5 bases). In DNA form, the CDR3 reads TGCGCCAGTACACCCGGGACCGCAACTGAAGCTTTCTTT. Its translation is CASTPGTATEAFF.